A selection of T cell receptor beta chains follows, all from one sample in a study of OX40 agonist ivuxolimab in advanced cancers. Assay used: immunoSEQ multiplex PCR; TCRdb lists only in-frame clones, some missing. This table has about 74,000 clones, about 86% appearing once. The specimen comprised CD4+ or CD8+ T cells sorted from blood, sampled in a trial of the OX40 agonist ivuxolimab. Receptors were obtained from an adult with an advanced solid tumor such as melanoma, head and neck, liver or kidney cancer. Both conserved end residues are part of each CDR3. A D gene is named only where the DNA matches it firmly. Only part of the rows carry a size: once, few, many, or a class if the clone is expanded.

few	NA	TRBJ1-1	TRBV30	CAWRGHGEAFF	TGTGCCTGGAGGGGACACGGAGAAGCTTTCTTT
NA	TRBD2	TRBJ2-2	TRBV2	CASSASGRGTGELFF	TGTGCCAGCAGCGCTAGCGGGAGGGGCACCGGGGAGCTGTTTTTT
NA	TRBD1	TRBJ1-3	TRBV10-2	CASSGTTGTGNTIYF	TGCGCCAGCAGCGGGACGACAGGGACTGGAAACACCATATATTTT
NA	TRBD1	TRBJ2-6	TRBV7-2	CASSLRTGSGANVLTF	TGTGCCAGCAGCCTGAGGACAGGATCTGGGGCCAACGTCCTGACTTTC
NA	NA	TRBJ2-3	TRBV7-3	CASSPTIVGTDTQYF	TGTGCCAGCAGCCCTACAATAGTGGGCACAGATACGCAGTATTTT
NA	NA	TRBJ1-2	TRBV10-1	CASSDQGYGYTF	TGCGCCAGCAGTGACCAGGGGTATGGCTACACCTTC
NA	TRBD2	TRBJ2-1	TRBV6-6	CASSTSGSYYNEQFF	TGTGCCAGCAGTACTAGCGGGAGCTACTACAATGAGCAGTTCTTC
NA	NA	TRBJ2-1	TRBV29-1	CSVQTRDSYYNEQFF	TGCAGCGTCCAAACCCGGGACTCATACTACAATGAGCAGTTCTTC
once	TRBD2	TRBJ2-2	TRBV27	CASSPGLAGATGELFF	TGTGCCAGCAGTCCGGGACTAGCGGGAGCAACCGGGGAGCTGTTTTTT
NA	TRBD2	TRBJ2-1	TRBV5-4	CASSLGSPLGGGQFF	TGTGCCAGCAGCTTGGGGAGCCCCCTCGGCGGGGGGCAGTTCTTC
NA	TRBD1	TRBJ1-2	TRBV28	CASSEGASYGYTF	TGTGCCAGCAGTGAGGGGGCGAGCTATGGCTACACCTTC
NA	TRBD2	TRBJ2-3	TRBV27	CASSLGSGGLAGSTDTQYF	TGTGCCAGCAGTTTAGGGAGCGGCGGACTAGCGGGCAGCACAGATACGCAGTATTTT
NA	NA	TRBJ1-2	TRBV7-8	CASSLRTEAANYGYTF	TGTGCCAGCAGCCTGCGGACGGAGGCAGCGAACTATGGCTACACCTTC
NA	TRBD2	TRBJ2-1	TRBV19	CASSILAGGDNEQFF	TGTGCCAGTAGTATACTAGCGGGGGGGGACAATGAGCAGTTCTTC
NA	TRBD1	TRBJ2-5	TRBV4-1	CASSQDFEGAGGKTQYF	TGCGCCAGCAGCCAAGATTTCGAGGGGGCTGGGGGCAAGACCCAGTACTTC
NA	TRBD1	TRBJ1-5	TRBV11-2	CASSRQGTGGPQHF	TGTGCCAGCAGTCGACAGGGTACGGGGGGGCCCCAGCATTTT
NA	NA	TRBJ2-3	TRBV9	CASSATTWADTQYF	TGTGCCAGCAGCGCAACCACCTGGGCAGATACGCAGTATTTT
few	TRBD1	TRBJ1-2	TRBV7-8	CASSPDRDRGPGYTF	TGTGCCAGCAGCCCCGACCGGGACAGGGGACCTGGCTACACCTTC
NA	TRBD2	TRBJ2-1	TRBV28	CASSRGLAGDQGNEQFF	TGTGCCAGCAGCCGCGGACTAGCAGGTGACCAAGGCAATGAGCAGTTCTTC
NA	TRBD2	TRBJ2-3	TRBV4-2	CASSQEAKRGDTQYF	TGTGCCAGCAGCCAAGAAGCGAAGCGGGGAGATACGCAGTATTTT
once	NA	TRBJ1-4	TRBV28	CASSSQGEKLFF	TGTGCCAGCAGTTCCCAAGGAGAAAAACTGTTTTTT
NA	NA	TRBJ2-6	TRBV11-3	CASSLGTAGVLTF	TGTGCCAGCAGCTTAGGGACAGCCGGCGTCCTGACTTTC
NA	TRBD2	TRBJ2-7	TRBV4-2	CASSPAGTSGTYEQYF	TGTGCCAGCAGCCCAGCGGGGACTAGCGGAACCTACGAGCAGTACTTC
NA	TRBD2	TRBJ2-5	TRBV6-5	CASRLAGVHQETQYF	TGTGCCAGCAGGCTAGCGGGGGTTCACCAAGAGACCCAGTACTTC
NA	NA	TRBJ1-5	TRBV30	CAWGDRRNDRNQPQHF	TGTGCCTGGGGGGACCGCAGAAATGATCGCAATCAGCCCCAGCATTTT
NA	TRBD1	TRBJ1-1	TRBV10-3	CAISGRRTGLNTEAFF	TGTGCCATCAGTGGCCGTCGGACAGGATTGAACACTGAAGCTTTCTTT
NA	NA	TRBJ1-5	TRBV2	CASSDIYSNQPQHF	TGTGCCAGCAGCGACATATATAGCAATCAGCCCCAGCATTTT
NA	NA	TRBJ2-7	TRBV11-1	CASSLGRTVSSYEQYF	TGTGCCAGCAGCTTAGGTAGGACGGTAAGCTCCTACGAGCAGTACTTC
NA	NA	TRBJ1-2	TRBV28	CASQSGNYGYTF	TGTGCCAGTCAATCTGGGAACTATGGCTACACCTTC
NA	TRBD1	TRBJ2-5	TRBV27	CASSLSFVDRDRGETQYF	TGTGCCAGCAGTTTATCGTTCGTCGACCGGGACAGGGGAGAGACCCAGTACTTC
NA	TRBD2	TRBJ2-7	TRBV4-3	CASSQETGTSGRMFNEQYF	TGCGCCAGCAGCCAAGAAACCGGGACTAGCGGGAGGATGTTCAACGAGCAGTACTTC
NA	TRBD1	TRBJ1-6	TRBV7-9	CASSLDRVPAGQKDSPLHF	TGTGCCAGCAGCTTAGATAGGGTCCCGGCGGGACAGAAAGATTCACCCCTCCACTTT
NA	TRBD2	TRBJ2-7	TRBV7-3	CASSSVRVDAGGEQYF	TGTGCCAGCAGCTCCGTTCGGGTCGATGCGGGAGGCGAGCAGTACTTC
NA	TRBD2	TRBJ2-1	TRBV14	CASGDQGTSGRFYNEQFF	TGTGCCTCCGGGGACCAGGGTACTAGCGGGAGGTTCTACAATGAGCAGTTCTTC
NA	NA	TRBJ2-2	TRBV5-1	CASSLDRGANTGELFF	TGCGCCAGCAGCTTGGATCGGGGAGCGAACACCGGGGAGCTGTTTTTT
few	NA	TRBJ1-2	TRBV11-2	CASSLAGGVAGYTF	TGTGCCAGCAGCTTAGCGGGGGGGGTGGCTGGCTACACCTTC
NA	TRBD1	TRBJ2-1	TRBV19	CASSSRGTGSDEQFF	TGTGCCAGTAGTTCCCGAGGGACAGGGAGCGATGAGCAGTTCTTC
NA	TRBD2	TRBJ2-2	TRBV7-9	CASSLVRSGRGRSGELFF	TGTGCCAGCAGCTTAGTGCGTAGCGGGAGAGGTCGGTCCGGGGAGCTGTTTTTT
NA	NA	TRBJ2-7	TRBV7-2	CASRQGGSSYEQYF	TGTGCCAGCCGCCAAGGCGGTAGCTCCTACGAGCAGTACTTC
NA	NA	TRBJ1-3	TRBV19	CATSVGGYGNTIYF	TGTGCCACCTCTGTTGGGGGCTATGGAAACACCATATATTTT
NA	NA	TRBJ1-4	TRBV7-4	CASTLFDEKLFF	TGTGCCAGCACCCTCTTTGACGAAAAACTGTTTTTT
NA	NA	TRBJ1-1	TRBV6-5	CASSDGSGRPAFF	TGTGCCAGCAGTGACGGCTCAGGGCGGCCAGCTTTCTTT
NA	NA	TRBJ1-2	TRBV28	CASSLEGPYGYTF	TGTGCCAGCAGCTTGGAGGGCCCCTATGGCTACACCTTC
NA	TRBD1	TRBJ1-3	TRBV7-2	CASSSTGGAGNTIYF	TGTGCCAGCAGTTCGACAGGGGGAGCTGGAAACACCATATATTTT
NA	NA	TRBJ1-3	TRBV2	CASSEALGRNTIYF	TGTGCCAGCAGTGAAGCGCTTGGAAGAAACACCATATATTTT
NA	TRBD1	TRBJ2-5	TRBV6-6	CASSYSGQQETQYF	TGTGCCAGCAGTTACTCGGGACAGCAAGAGACCCAGTACTTC
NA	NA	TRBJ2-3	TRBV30	CALGPDTQYF	TGTGCCTTGGGCCCAGATACGCAGTATTTT
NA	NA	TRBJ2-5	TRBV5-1	CASSLNGETQYF	TGCGCCAGCAGCTTGAACGGAGAGACCCAGTACTTC